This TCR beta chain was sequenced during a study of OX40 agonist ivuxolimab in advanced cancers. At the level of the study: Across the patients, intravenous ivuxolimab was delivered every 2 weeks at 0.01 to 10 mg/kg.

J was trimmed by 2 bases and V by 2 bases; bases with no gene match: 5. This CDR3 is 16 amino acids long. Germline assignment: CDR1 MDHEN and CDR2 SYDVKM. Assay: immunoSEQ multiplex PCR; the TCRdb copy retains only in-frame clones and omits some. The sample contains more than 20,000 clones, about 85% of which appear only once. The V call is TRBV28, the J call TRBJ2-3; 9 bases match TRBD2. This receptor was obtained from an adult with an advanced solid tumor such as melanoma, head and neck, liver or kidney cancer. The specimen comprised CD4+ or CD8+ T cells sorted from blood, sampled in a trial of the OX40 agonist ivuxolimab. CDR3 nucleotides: TGTGCCAGCAGTTTAAGTCTAGCGGGGATCACAGATACGCAGTATTTT. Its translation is CASSLSLAGITDTQYF. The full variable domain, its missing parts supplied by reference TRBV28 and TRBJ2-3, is DVKVTQSSRYLVKRTGEKVFLECVQDMDHENMFWYRQDPGLGLRLIYFSYDVKMKEKGDIPEGYSVSREKKERFSLILESASTNQTSMYLCASSLSLAGITDTQYFGPGTRLTVL.